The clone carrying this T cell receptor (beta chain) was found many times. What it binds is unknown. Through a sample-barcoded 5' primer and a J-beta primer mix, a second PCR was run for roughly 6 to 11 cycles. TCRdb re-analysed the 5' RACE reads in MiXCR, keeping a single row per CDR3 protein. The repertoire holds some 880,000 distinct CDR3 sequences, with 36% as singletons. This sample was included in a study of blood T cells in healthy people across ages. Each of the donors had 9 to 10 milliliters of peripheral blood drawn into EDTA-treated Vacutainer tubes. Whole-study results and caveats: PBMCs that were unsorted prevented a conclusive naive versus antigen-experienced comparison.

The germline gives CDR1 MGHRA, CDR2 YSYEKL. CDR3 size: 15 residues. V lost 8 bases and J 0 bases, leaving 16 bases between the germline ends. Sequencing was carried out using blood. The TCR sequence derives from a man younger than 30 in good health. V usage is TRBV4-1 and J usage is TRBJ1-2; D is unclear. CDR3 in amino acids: CASRPPGNSNYGYTF. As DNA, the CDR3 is TGCGCCAGCCGTCCCCCGGGAAATTCTAACTATGGCTACACCTTC.